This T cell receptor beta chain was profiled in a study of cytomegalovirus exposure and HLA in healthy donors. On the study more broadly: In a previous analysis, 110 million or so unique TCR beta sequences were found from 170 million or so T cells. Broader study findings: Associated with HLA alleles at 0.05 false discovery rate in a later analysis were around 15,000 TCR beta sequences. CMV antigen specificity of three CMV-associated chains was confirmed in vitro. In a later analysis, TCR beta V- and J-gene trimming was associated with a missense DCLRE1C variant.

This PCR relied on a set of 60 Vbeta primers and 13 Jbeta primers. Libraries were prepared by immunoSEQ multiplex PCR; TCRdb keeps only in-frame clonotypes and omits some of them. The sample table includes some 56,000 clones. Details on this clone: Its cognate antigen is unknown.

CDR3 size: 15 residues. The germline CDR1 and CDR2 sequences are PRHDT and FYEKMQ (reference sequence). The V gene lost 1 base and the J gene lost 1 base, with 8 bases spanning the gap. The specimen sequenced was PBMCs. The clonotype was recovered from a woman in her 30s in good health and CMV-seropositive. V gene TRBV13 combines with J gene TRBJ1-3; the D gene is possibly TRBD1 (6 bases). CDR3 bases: TGTGCCAGCAGCTTAGACAGGGTATCTGGAAACACCATATATTTT. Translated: CASSLDRVSGNTIYF.